This TCR beta chain derives from a study of blood T cell repertoires in COVID-19. V was clipped by 7 bases and J by 4 bases; unmatched bases: 7. The V gene's germline CDR1 is MNHEY and CDR2 SMNVEV (reference sequence). The CDR3 loop spans 16 amino acids. Generated by immunoSEQ multiplex PCR, the TCRdb table keeps only in-frame clones and is missing some. The sample yields roughly 100,000 clones, approximately 80% seen once. The chain uses TRBV27 and TRBJ2-2; 12 positions match TRBD2. The TCR sequence derives from a man aged 55-75 years with active or convalescent COVID-19. Sample: peripheral blood. The CDR3 loop reads CASTSGLAGFTGELFF. CDR3 nucleotide sequence: TGTGCCAGCACTTCAGGACTAGCGGGGTTCACCGGGGAGCTGTTTTTT.